These T cell receptor beta chains were read from a single sample in a study of T cell clonotyping in hematopoietic cell transplantation. Using immunoSEQ multiplex PCR, the repertoire was profiled, and TCRdb retains in-frame clones only, with some absent. The sample carries thousands of clones, approximately 79% recorded once. This specimen was peripheral blood mononuclear cells, taken at the time of graft-versus-host disease after allogeneic stem cell transplant. The receptor source for this set is a female patient aged 45-60 years who had an allogeneic stem cell transplant from an unrelated donor, so the T cells may come from the graft donor. Some clones in this sample may be carry-over from other donors' samples. CDR3s include the opening cysteine and the closing phenylalanine or tryptophan. The order of the fields is clone size, D gene, V gene, J gene, CDR3 DNA, CDR3 protein. D genes are given only for firm matches. Only some rows state a clone size, as once, few, many or a class for expanded clones.

-	-	TRBV6-4	TRBJ2-6	TGTGCCAGCAGTGACTCTGGCTCTGGGGCCAACGTCCTGACTTTC	CASSDSGSGANVLTF
once	TRBD1	TRBV27	TRBJ1-2	TGTGCCAGCAGTTCCCAGGGGGGGTTGGGCTACACCTTC	CASSSQGGLGYTF
once	-	TRBV6-5	TRBJ1-1	TGTGCCAGCAGTTGGCAAGGAGGCAGTGAAGCTTTCTTT	CASSWQGGSEAFF
-	-	TRBV19	TRBJ2-6	TGTGCCAGTAGCGGACGCCTTACCTCTGGGGCCAACGTCCTGACTTTC	CASSGRLTSGANVLTF
-	TRBD1	TRBV27	TRBJ2-1	TGTGCCAGCAGCTCGACGACAGGGGGAGCGGTAAAGGAGCAGTTCTTC	CASSSTTGGAVKEQFF
-	-	TRBV15	TRBJ2-1	TGTGCCACCACCATAGTCCGAGACTCCTACAATGAGCAGTTCTTC	CATTIVRDSYNEQFF
-	TRBD2	TRBV5-3	TRBJ2-5	TGTGCCAGAAGCCTATGGACTAGCGGGGGGCCCGGCCGGAGAGAGACCCAGTACTTC	CARSLWTSGGPGRRETQYF
few	-	TRBV5-1	TRBJ2-7	TGCGCCAGCAGCTTGGGAGGCTACGAGCAGTACTTC	CASSLGGYEQYF
-	TRBD2	TRBV9	TRBJ2-3	TGTGCCAGCAGCGCCCGGGAGGCCTGGATGCAGTATTTT	CASSAREAWMQYF
-	-	TRBV5-1	TRBJ2-2	TGCGCCAGCAGCTTGGGAGGTCGTAACGTCCGGGGTACCGGGGAGCTGTTTTTT	CASSLGGRNVRGTGELFF
-	-	TRBV7-9	TRBJ1-2	TGTGCCAGCAGCTTAGGTTGGGCGGGGAATGGCTACACCTTC	CASSLGWAGNGYTF